These T cell receptor beta chains were read from a single sample in a study of CD8+ T cells in alopecia areata. The data were produced by immunoSEQ multiplex PCR, yet TCRdb's version contains in-frame clones alone and is incomplete. The table has around 4,800 clones, 80% to 95% seen once; the top ten hold roughly 21%. The sequencing used skin, collected at week 4, from a patient treated with tofacitinib. These receptors were collected from a human donor with alopecia areata. The CDR3 runs from the conserved cysteine through the conserved F or W. Each record gives: V gene, clone size, J gene, D gene, CDR3 DNA, CDR3 protein. The D gene is left open where the match is weak. Some rows mark clone size as missing; the rest say once, few, many or name a class of expanded clone.

>TRBV29-1|.|TRBJ2-2|.
TGCAGCTCGAAAGTGGGTGATAAGGCGGCCGGGGAGCTGTTTTTT
CSSKVGDKAAGELFF
>TRBV28|.|TRBJ1-6|.
TGTGCCAGCAGTTCCCATTCAGCATCGACCCTCCACTTT
CASSSHSASTLHF
>TRBV28|.|TRBJ1-2|.
TGTGCCAGCAGCGGTGGAGGGGGGTCTAACTATGGCTACACCTTC
CASSGGGGSNYGYTF
>TRBV6-6|.|TRBJ1-5|.
TGTGCCAGCAGTTACTCGGAGGAGTATAGCAATCAGCCCCAGCATTTT
CASSYSEEYSNQPQHF
>TRBV28|once|TRBJ2-3|.
TGTGCCAGCAGTCCCTATTACGGGGATACGCAGTATTTT
CASSPYYGDTQYF
>TRBV5-1|.|TRBJ1-1|.
TGCGCCAGCAGCGTGGGGACAACCGACACTGAAGCTTTCTTT
CASSVGTTDTEAFF
>TRBV6-5|.|TRBJ2-1|.
TGTGCCAGCAGTTACTTGGGTGAGCAGTTCTTC
CASSYLGEQFF
>TRBV19|.|TRBJ2-5|.
TGTGCCAGTAGTATTTACAGAGGAGAGACCCAGTACTTC
CASSIYRGETQYF
>TRBV6-5|.|TRBJ2-7|TRBD1
TGTGCCAGCAAGGATCTCAGGGGGCCCCACGAGCAGTACTTC
CASKDLRGPHEQYF
>TRBV19|.|TRBJ1-4|.
TGTGCCAGTAGTCCCTCCCCATCAACTAATGAAAAACTGTTTTTT
CASSPSPSTNEKLFF
>TRBV7-2|once|TRBJ2-7|.
TGTGCCAGCAGCTTAGGTTCCGGGACCTACGAGCAGTACTTC
CASSLGSGTYEQYF
>TRBV5-1|.|TRBJ2-7|.
TGCGCCAGCAGCCCTGACAGTCTCTCCTACGAGCAGTACTTC
CASSPDSLSYEQYF
>TRBV7-2|few|TRBJ1-5|TRBD1
TGTGCCAGCAGCTTATACAGGGGAGACAATCAGCCCCAGCATTTT
CASSLYRGDNQPQHF
>TRBV4-1|.|TRBJ1-2|.
TGCGCCAGCAGTCAGCGAGGGTATAACTATGGCTACACCTTC
CASSQRGYNYGYTF
>TRBV4-2|.|TRBJ1-1|TRBD1
TGTGCCAGCAGCTTCGACAGGGGGAACACTGAAGCTTTCTTT
CASSFDRGNTEAFF
>TRBV7-6|once|TRBJ1-2|TRBD1
TGTGCCAGCAGCAAAACAGGGGGCGGTGGCTACACCTTC
CASSKTGGGGYTF